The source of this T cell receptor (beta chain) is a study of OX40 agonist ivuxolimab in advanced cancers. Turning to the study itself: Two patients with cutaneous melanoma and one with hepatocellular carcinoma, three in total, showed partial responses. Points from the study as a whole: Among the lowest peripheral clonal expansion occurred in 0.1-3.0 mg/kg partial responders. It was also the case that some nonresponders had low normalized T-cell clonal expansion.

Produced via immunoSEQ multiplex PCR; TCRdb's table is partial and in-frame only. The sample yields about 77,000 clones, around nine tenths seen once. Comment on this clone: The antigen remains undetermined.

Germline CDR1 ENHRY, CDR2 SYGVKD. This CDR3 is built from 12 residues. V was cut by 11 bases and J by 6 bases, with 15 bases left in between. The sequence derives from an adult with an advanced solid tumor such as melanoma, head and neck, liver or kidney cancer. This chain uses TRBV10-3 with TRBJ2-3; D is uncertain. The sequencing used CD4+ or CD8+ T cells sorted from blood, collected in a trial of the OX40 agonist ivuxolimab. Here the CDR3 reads CAAADGRDTQYF. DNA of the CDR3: TGTGCCGCCGCGGACGGAAGGGATACGCAGTATTTT.